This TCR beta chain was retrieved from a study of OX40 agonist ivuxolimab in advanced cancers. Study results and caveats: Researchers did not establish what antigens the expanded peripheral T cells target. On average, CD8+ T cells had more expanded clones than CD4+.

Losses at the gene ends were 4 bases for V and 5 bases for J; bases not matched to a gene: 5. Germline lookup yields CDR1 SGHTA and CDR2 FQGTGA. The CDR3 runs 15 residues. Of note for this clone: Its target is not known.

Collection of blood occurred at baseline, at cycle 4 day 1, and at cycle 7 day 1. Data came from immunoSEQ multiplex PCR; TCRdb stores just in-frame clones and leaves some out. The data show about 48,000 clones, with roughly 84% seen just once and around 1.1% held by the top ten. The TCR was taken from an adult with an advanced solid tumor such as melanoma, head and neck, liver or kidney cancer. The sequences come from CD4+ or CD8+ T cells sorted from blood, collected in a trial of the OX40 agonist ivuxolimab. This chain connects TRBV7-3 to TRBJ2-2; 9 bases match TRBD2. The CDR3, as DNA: TGTGCCAGCAGCTCATCGGGACTAGCTACCGGGGAGCTGTTTTTT. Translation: CASSSSGLATGELFF.